The clone carrying this TCR beta chain was counted a few times. Its target is unknown. The V and J ends lost 5 bases and 5 bases, in that order; junction bases with no gene match: 8. The CDR3 spans 15 residues. The sample originates from a study of T cells after yellow fever vaccination. General study points: Repertoires sorted by FACS could include abundant clonotypes that are contaminants from the bulk population. Researchers report a weaker secondary response that nonetheless peaked faster, day 5 versus 15.

TCRdb re-derived calls from the 5' RACE reads in MiXCR, one entry per CDR3 protein. The data show some 560,000 distinct CDR3 sequences, roughly 21% seen once. The TCR originated in a man aged 25-45 years who received the YFV17D yellow fever vaccine. The chain is built from TRBV12-3 or TRBV12-4 and TRBJ1-4, with 7 bases lining up with TRBD1. The specimen was PBMCs, collected 15 days after the yellow fever booster vaccination. The CDR3 nucleotides are TGTGCCAGCAGTCGGTCGACAGGGATAAATGAAAAACTGTTTTTT. Its translation: CASSRSTGINEKLFF.